Below, 6 T cell receptor beta chains from the same sample are listed, as sequenced in a study. TCRdb ran MiXCR on the RT-PCR reads and lists one entry per CDR3 protein. This table holds more than 600,000 distinct CDR3 sequences, 12% to 15% found once. Sample: memory CD4+ T cells from blood. Receptors were obtained from a female donor in good health, serving as a healthy control.

Worth noting for this clonotype: No conserved phenylalanine or tryptophan ends this CDR3, so it is likely a read error. The CDR3 nucleotides read TGTGCCAGCAGTTCCGGGACATTGATCTCAGAGACCCAGTACTCC. Protein: CASSSGTLISETQYS. This chain links TRBV6-2 or TRBV6-3 with TRBJ2-5; D perhaps matches TRBD1 (6 bases). Trimming removed 4 bases at V and 4 bases at J, with 16 bases between. The CDR3 covers 15 residues. In germline, CDR1 is MNHEY, CDR2 SVGEGT.

This clonotype was seen more than once but under ten times. V and J are TRBV7-2 and TRBJ1-1; D possibly corresponds to TRBD1 (5 bases). V was cut by 4 bases and J by 3 bases, with 18 bases left in between. The CDR3 extends over 16 amino acids. Germline CDR1 reads SGHTA; CDR2 reads FQGNSA. The CDR3 region is CASSYRVGEGDTEAFF. The CDR3 DNA reads as TGTGCCAGCAGCTACAGAGTCGGTGAAGGGGACACTGAAGCTTTCTTT.

This clonotype was recorded at least ten times. The CDR3 protein is CASSRGPSNYGYTF. The DNA for the CDR3 is TGTGCCAGCAGCCGGGGACCTTCTAACTATGGCTACACCTTC. V usage is TRBV5-6 and J usage is TRBJ1-2; D might be TRBD1 (5 bases). Germline CDR1 reads SGHDT; CDR2 reads YYEEEE. Trimming took off 4 bases at V and 0 bases at J, with 10 bases between the two ends. The CDR3 is 14 residues long.

This clonotype was recorded many times. The chain recombines TRBV20-1 with TRBJ1-1; D is uncertain. CDR3 length: 10 amino acids. Germline-derived CDR1 and CDR2 are DFQATT and SNEGSKA (reference sequence). V gave up 6 bases and J gave up 3 bases, with 5 bases separating them. The CDR3: CSALDTEAFF. DNA of the CDR3: TGCAGTGCCCTGGACACTGAAGCTTTCTTT.

The table lists this clonotype with a few counts. V gene TRBV7-2 combines with J gene TRBJ2-7; TRBD1 matches 10 bases. This CDR3 spans 15 amino acids. With 5 bases clipped from V and 2 bases from J, the junction kept 6 bases outside the gene matches. From germline, CDR1 is SGHTA and CDR2 FQGNSA. The CDR3, as DNA: TGTGCCAGCAGCCCAGCGGGACAGGGGACCTACGAGCAGTACTTC. Its protein is CASSPAGQGTYEQYF.

This clonotype was found a few times. The J gene is TRBJ2-5, the V gene TRBV4-2, with D perhaps matching TRBD1 or TRBD2 (5 bases each). The V end lost 2 bases, the J end lost 5 bases, and 15 bases lay between the germline ends. CDR1 LGHNA and CDR2 YNFKEQ come from the germline V gene. The CDR3 sequence is 15 residues long. In DNA, the CDR3 is TGTGCCAGCAGCCAAACGGGGCAATTGAGGGAGACCCAGTACTTC. This encodes CASSQTGQLRETQYF.